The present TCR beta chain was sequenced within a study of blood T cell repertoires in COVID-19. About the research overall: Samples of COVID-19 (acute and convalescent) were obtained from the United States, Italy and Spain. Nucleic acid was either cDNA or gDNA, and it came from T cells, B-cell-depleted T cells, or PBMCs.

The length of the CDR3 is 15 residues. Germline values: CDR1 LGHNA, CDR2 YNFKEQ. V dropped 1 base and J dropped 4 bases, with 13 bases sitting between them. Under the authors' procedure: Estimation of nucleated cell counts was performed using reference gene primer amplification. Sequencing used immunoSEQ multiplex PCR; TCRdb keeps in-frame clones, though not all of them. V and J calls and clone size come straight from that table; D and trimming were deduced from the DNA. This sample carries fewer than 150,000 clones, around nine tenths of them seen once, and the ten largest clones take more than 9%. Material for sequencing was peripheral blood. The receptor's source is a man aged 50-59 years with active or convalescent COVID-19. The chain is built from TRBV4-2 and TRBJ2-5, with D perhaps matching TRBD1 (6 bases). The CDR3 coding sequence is TGTGCCAGCAGCCAAGGCGCCCAGGGGCGAGAGACCCAGTACTTC. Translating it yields CASSQGAQGRETQYF.